The 23 T cell receptor beta chains given below trace back to one sample, sequenced in a study of blood T cell repertoires in COVID-19. Profiling relied on immunoSEQ multiplex PCR, and the TCRdb table lists in-frame clones only, not all of them. The data hold 60,000 to 65,000 clones, with about four fifths observed a single time. Sample: peripheral blood. The receptors were sampled from a man between 60 and 75 years old with COVID-19, enrolled during active disease.

The chain carries TRBV6-6 and TRBJ1-1, with unresolved D. Germline V gives CDR1 MNHNY, CDR2 SVGAGI (reference sequence). V was pared by 5 bases and J by 1 base, with 17 bases between. The CDR3 contains 16 residues. The CDR3 DNA reads as TGTGCCAGCAGTGGTTTCGGGGAGTCCGGGAACACTGAAGCTTTCTTT. It codes for CASSGFGESGNTEAFF.

The chain recombines TRBV2 with TRBJ2-6, with TRBD1 matching 9 bases. The CDR3 length is 19 residues. Germline V lookup: CDR1 SNHLY, CDR2 FYNNEI. The junction had 11 bases not matched to a gene; V was cut back by 5 bases and J by 0 bases. The CDR3 nucleotides are TGTGCCAGCAGTTCGGGACAGGGAGGGTTGGGCTCTGGGGCCAACGTCCTGACTTTC. Translating it yields CASSSGQGGLGSGANVLTF.

The chain combines TRBV7-9 with TRBJ1-3; TRBD1 matches at 9 bases. This CDR3 is built from 16 residues. V was clipped by 5 bases and J by 0 bases; unmatched bases: 5. In germline, CDR1 is SEHNR, CDR2 FQNEAQ (reference sequence). The CDR3 loop is CASSLPGQGSGNTIYF. In nucleotides, the CDR3 is TGTGCCAGCAGCCTACCGGGACAGGGCTCTGGAAACACCATATATTTT.

V gene TRBV3-1 (or the pseudogene TRBV3-2) combines with J gene TRBJ1-1, with D possibly TRBD1 on 5 matching bases. CDR1 is LGHDT, CDR2 YNNKEL, per germline (reference sequence). CDR3 length: 13 amino acids. The ends were cut back, 6 bases at V and 4 bases at J, with 12 bases in the middle. The CDR3 bases are TGTGCCAGCAGAAATCAGGGTGGCACTGAAGCTTTCTTT. It encodes CASRNQGGTEAFF.

The CDR3, as DNA: TGCGCCAGCACCTATCCGGGACAGGGGGCGCGGAACGAGCAGTACTTC. It translates to CASTYPGQGARNEQYF. V and J are TRBV4-1 and TRBJ2-7; 12 bases match TRBD1. V lost 7 bases to trimming and J lost 5 bases; unmatched junction nucleotides: 12. In germline, CDR1 is MGHRA, CDR2 YSYEKL. This CDR3 comprises 16 residues.

V is TRBV5-1 and J is TRBJ1-2; a possible D gene is TRBD1 (6 bases). Between the trimmed V and J ends, which lost 7 bases and 8 bases, there was a span of 18 bases. Germline CDR1 reads SGHRS; CDR2 reads YFSETQ. This CDR3 region has 13 residues. CDR3 bases: TGCGCCAGCGGCGAGGGGGACATATTCGGCTACACCTTC. Protein product: CASGEGDIFGYTF.

The V gene is TRBV5-1, the J gene TRBJ2-3, with D perhaps matching TRBD2 (5 bases). The CDR3 spans 14 residues. Per the germline V gene, CDR1 is SGHRS and CDR2 is YFSETQ. V lost 6 bases to trimming and J lost 7 bases, with 18 bases between them. DNA of the CDR3: TGCGCCAGCACCCAGGAGGTCCGGCAGCATACGCAGTATTTT. It specifies CASTQEVRQHTQYF.

This chain joins TRBV27 and TRBJ2-7; 11 nucleotides match TRBD1. V gave up 2 bases and J gave up 3 bases; unmatched junction bases: 3. From germline, CDR1 is MNHEY and CDR2 SMNVEV (reference sequence). The CDR3 totals 15 residues. The CDR3 DNA sequence: TGTGCCAGCAGTTTAAGGGGACAGGGGGGCTACGAGCAGTACTTC. Protein product: CASSLRGQGGYEQYF.

The V call is TRBV3-1 (or the pseudogene TRBV3-2), the J call TRBJ2-1, with TRBD2 matching 8 bases. V trimming: 2 bases; J trimming: 4 bases; junction bases outside the gene matches: 7. The germline gives CDR1 LGHDT, CDR2 YNNKEL (reference sequence). The CDR3 covers 16 residues. CDR3 protein: CASSQFGLAGYNEQFF. Here the CDR3 DNA reads TGTGCCAGCAGCCAATTTGGGCTAGCGGGTTACAATGAGCAGTTCTTC.

The V call is TRBV4-1, the J call TRBJ2-2; possibly TRBD2 for D (6 bases). Between the trimmed V and J ends, which lost 2 bases and 9 bases, there was a span of 10 bases. Germline lookup yields CDR1 MGHRA and CDR2 YSYEKL. The CDR3 contains 13 residues. CDR3 sequence (DNA): TGCGCCAGCAGCCAACAACTAGCCCGGGAGCTGTTTTTT. This sequence encodes CASSQQLARELFF.

The J gene is TRBJ2-7, the V gene TRBV12-3 or TRBV12-4; D is unclear. The ends were cut back, 4 bases at V and 7 bases at J, with 14 bases in the middle. The CDR3 consists of 13 residues. The CDR3 DNA sequence: TGTGCCAGCAGTTGGCAGTTGATGGTGGAGCAGTACTTC. Residues: CASSWQLMVEQYF.

This chain joins TRBV12-3 or TRBV12-4 and TRBJ1-2; 8 nucleotides align to TRBD1. The CDR3 consists of 12 residues. Trimming removed 5 bases from V and 7 bases from J; junction bases left unmatched: 3. The CDR3 DNA is TGTGCCAGCAGTATGGACAGGGCTGGCTACACCTTC. It is translated as CASSMDRAGYTF.

The J gene is TRBJ2-2, the V gene TRBV30, with a possible D match to TRBD1 (7 bases). The germline CDR1 and CDR2 sequences are GTSNPN and SVGIG (reference sequence). The V end was cut by 8 bases, the J end by 5 bases, with 18 bases between. This CDR3 comprises 14 residues. The CDR3 loop is CAREGRGETGELFF. The CDR3 DNA reads as TGTGCCCGAGAGGGCAGGGGGGAAACCGGGGAGCTGTTTTTT.

The rearrangement links TRBV2 to TRBJ1-5, with 8 bases identical to TRBD1. CDR1 is SNHLY, CDR2 FYNNEI, per germline. The CDR3 contains 17 residues. V lost 3 bases, J lost 2 bases, and 9 bases stayed unmatched. The CDR3 DNA reads TGTGCCAGCAGTGACCGGGTACAGGGGGGTGGCAATCAGCCCCAGCATTTT. Amino acids: CASSDRVQGGGNQPQHF.

The chain is built from TRBV5-5 and TRBJ1-4, with D unclear. The CDR3 length is 15 residues. The germline V and J ends were trimmed by 0 bases and 4 bases, with 10 bases remaining between them. Germline V lookup: CDR1 SGHKS, CDR2 YYEKEE (reference sequence). The CDR3, as DNA: TGTGCCAGCAGCTTGGGGAGCCGGTATAATGAAAAACTGTTTTTT. Residues: CASSLGSRYNEKLFF.

The chain carries TRBV7-3 and TRBJ1-2, with 9 bases that match TRBD1. J lost 8 bases, V lost 5 bases, and 6 bases had no gene match. CDR1 SGHTA and CDR2 FQGTGA come from the germline V gene. The CDR3 is 13 residues long. CDR3 DNA: TGTGCCAGCAGCCAGGGACAGGGTGAAGGCTACACCTTC. It encodes CASSQGQGEGYTF.

A few counts support this clone. The V and J genes are TRBV5-1 and TRBJ2-1; the D is unclear. The CDR3 extends over 16 amino acids. Trimming removed 2 bases from V and 8 bases from J, with 20 bases in between. The germline gives CDR1 SGHRS, CDR2 YFSETQ. DNA of the CDR3: TGCGCCAGCAGCTTCCTCCCAGCGTCCCCGACGGATGAGCAGTTCTTC. As protein: CASSFLPASPTDEQFF.

Relative to its sample, this clone is medium-sized. The chain couples TRBV7-7 to TRBJ2-1; 10 bases are a match to TRBD1. Germline assignment: CDR1 SSHAT and CDR2 FNYEAQ (reference sequence). Unmatched junction bases numbered 8, after V lost 5 bases and J lost 7 bases. This CDR3 comprises 15 residues. This CDR3 reads CASSLGTGDRNEQFF. The CDR3 DNA reads as TGTGCCAGCAGCCTCGGGACAGGGGATAGGAATGAGCAGTTCTTC.

Only one count was recorded for this clone. V usage is TRBV4-2 and J usage is TRBJ2-1; a weak D match, TRBD2 (6 bases). The V end lost 0 bases, the J end lost 10 bases, and 22 bases lay between the germline ends. Germline assignment: CDR1 LGHNA and CDR2 YNFKEQ. CDR3 length: 17 amino acids. The CDR3 here is CASSQDLNSGYLGEQFF. For the CDR3, the DNA is TGTGCCAGCAGCCAAGATCTAAATAGCGGCTATCTTGGGGAGCAGTTCTTC.

This clone was counted once. V usage is TRBV6-5 and J usage is TRBJ1-6, with 11 bases that match TRBD1. The CDR3 contains 15 residues. Germline V gives CDR1 MNHEY, CDR2 SVGAGI. J lost 10 bases, V lost 0 bases, and 2 bases had no gene match. The CDR3 spells CASSYSGTGGSPLHF. The CDR3 DNA follows: TGTGCCAGCAGTTACTCGGGGACAGGGGGGTCACCCCTCCACTTT.

V usage is TRBV3-1 (or the pseudogene TRBV3-2) and J usage is TRBJ1-2, with D hard to call. Germline values: CDR1 LGHDT, CDR2 YNNKEL (reference sequence). Trimming stripped 4 bases from V and 7 bases from J, with 13 bases between. The CDR3 totals 13 residues. The chain's CDR3 is CASSRNVGRGYTF. The CDR3, as DNA: TGTGCCAGCAGCCGAAACGTCGGTCGTGGCTACACCTTC.

V and J are TRBV5-4 and TRBJ2-3, with D perhaps TRBD2 (6 bases). Germline V gene data show CDR1 as SGHNT and CDR2 as YYREEE (reference sequence). The CDR3 loop spans 17 amino acids. V lost 4 bases and J 1 base, leaving 19 bases between the germline ends. CDR3 nucleotide sequence: TGTGCCAGCAGCCCGAGGGGCGGCGGGACCCGCACAGATACGCAGTATTTT. It yields the protein CASSPRGGGTRTDTQYF.

This sequence joins TRBV15 and TRBJ1-2, with 8 positions matching TRBD1. The CDR3 runs to 16 residues. The V gene end was trimmed by 0 bases and the J gene end by 6 bases; junction bases not matched to a gene: 9. Germline CDR1 reads LNHNV; CDR2 reads YYDKDF (reference sequence). This CDR3 reads CATSRDPGRTGNGYTF. Here the CDR3 DNA reads TGTGCCACCAGCAGAGATCCCGGTCGGACAGGGAATGGCTACACCTTC.